The 19 T cell receptor beta chains listed next were all sequenced from one sample in a study of blood T cells in healthy people across ages. With a J-beta primer mix and a sample-barcoded 5' primer, a second PCR ran 7 to 11 cycles. TCRdb re-analysed the 5' RACE reads in MiXCR, keeping a single row per CDR3 protein. The sample lists about 1.7 million distinct CDR3 sequences; 28% were seen once. Material for sequencing was blood. Receptor source: a woman aged 25 to 39 in good health.

This clonotype was detected only a few times. The rearrangement joins TRBV12-3 or TRBV12-4 to TRBJ2-7; D is perhaps TRBD2 (7 bases). The ends were cut back, 1 base at V and 2 bases at J, with 18 bases in the middle. The CDR3 is made up of 17 amino acids. CDR3 protein: CASSLEYGGRLPYEQYF. In nucleotides, the CDR3 is TGTGCCAGCAGTTTAGAGTACGGGGGGCGACTACCCTACGAGCAGTACTTC.

The chain uses TRBV20-1 and TRBJ2-7; 10 bases line up with TRBD2. CDR1 is DFQATT, CDR2 SNEGSKA, per germline (reference sequence). The CDR3 has 14 amino acids. V lost 5 bases and J lost 6; bases outside the gene matches: 10. The CDR3 sequence: CSAHSGTSDSEQYF. The CDR3 DNA sequence: TGCAGTGCTCATTCCGGGACTAGCGATTCCGAGCAGTACTTC.

The J gene is TRBJ2-1, the V gene TRBV4-1; D ambiguous. Germline loops: CDR1 MGHRA, CDR2 YSYEKL. The CDR3 loop spans 13 amino acids. V lost 1 base and J lost 9, with 10 bases in between. The CDR3 loop is CASSQGVDTEQFF. The CDR3 coding sequence is TGCGCCAGCAGCCAAGGGGTCGACACTGAGCAGTTCTTC.

This clonotype was counted only a few times. The chain is built from TRBV27 and TRBJ1-2, with D unclear. Germline assignment: CDR1 MNHEY and CDR2 SMNVEV (reference sequence). The CDR3 is 13 residues long. Trimming removed 3 bases at V and 4 bases at J, with 9 bases between. The CDR3 here is CASSFGPPYGYTF. CDR3 in DNA: TGTGCCAGCAGTTTTGGGCCCCCCTATGGCTACACCTTC.

This clonotype was seen ten or more times. In DNA form, the CDR3 reads TGCGCCAGCAGCTCCCCCGGGACTAGCGCCAATGAGCAGTTCTTC. It is translated as CASSSPGTSANEQFF. This chain uses TRBV5-1 with TRBJ2-1; 10 bases fit TRBD2. V shed 3 bases, J shed 6 bases, and the junction held 6 bases outside the gene matches. This CDR3 is 15 amino acids long. Germline loops: CDR1 SGHRS, CDR2 YFSETQ.

This clonotype was observed a few times. This chain connects TRBV28 to TRBJ1-5; possible D gene TRBD1, 5 bases. CDR3 length: 12 residues. Trimming cost V 7 bases and J 6 bases, with 10 bases left between them. Germline V CDR1 and CDR2: MDHEN, SYDVKM. In nucleotides, the CDR3 is TGTGCCAGCACTGAAGGGGTTCAGCCCCAGCATTTT. Translated, it gives CASTEGVQPQHF.

This clonotype was seen more than once but under ten times. The gene calls are TRBV18 and TRBJ2-5; D is undetermined. V dropped 3 bases and J dropped 11 bases, with 19 bases sitting between them. Germline CDR1 reads KGHSH; CDR2 reads LQKENI. The CDR3 has 14 residues. The CDR3 region is CASSPGSRSDLQYF. The CDR3 coding sequence is TGTGCCAGCTCACCTGGTAGTAGGTCCGATCTTCAGTACTTC.

The chain couples TRBV29-1 to TRBJ1-2; possibly TRBD1 for D (5 bases). Germline-derived CDR1 and CDR2 are SQVTM and ANQGSEA. Trimming pared 2 bases from V and 4 bases from J, leaving 11 bases between. The CDR3 consists of 13 residues. The CDR3 nucleotides are TGCAGCGTTGAACCTCCGGGACTCTATGGCTACACCTTC. Translation: CSVEPPGLYGYTF.

This chain connects TRBV5-1 to TRBJ2-5; maybe TRBD1 (6 bases). V lost 0 bases and J 4 bases, leaving 13 bases between the germline ends. Germline loops: CDR1 SGHRS, CDR2 YFSETQ. The length of the CDR3 is 15 residues. CDR3 nucleotides: TGCGCCAGCAGCTTGGTCGACAGGTTTGGAGAGACCCAGTACTTC. Translation: CASSLVDRFGETQYF.

This clonotype turned up a few times. The junction does not match germline at one end; this may be a read error. The chain recombines TRBV20-1 with TRBJ2-2; 9 positions agree with TRBD2. Germline CDR1 is DFQATT and CDR2 is SNEGSKA (reference sequence). The CDR3 loop spans 15 amino acids. CDR3: CSARDSGGGTGERFF. In DNA, the CDR3 is TGCAGTGCTAGAGATAGCGGGGGTGGCACCGGGGAGCGGTTTTTT.

The J gene is TRBJ1-1, the V gene TRBV16; D may be TRBD1 (5 bases). The V gene's germline CDR1 is KGHSY and CDR2 FQNENV. The CDR3 extends over 13 amino acids. With 4 bases removed from V and 4 bases from J, the gap between germline ends came to 10 bases. This CDR3 is CASSLQDRTEAFF. The CDR3 nucleotides read TGTGCCAGCAGCCTACAGGACCGCACTGAAGCTTTCTTT.

The chain couples TRBV6-5 to TRBJ1-4, with D possibly TRBD1 on 6 matching bases. The V gene lost 8 bases and the J gene lost 7 bases, with 14 bases spanning the gap. The CDR3 loop spans 13 amino acids. Germline V CDR1 and CDR2: MNHEY, SVGAGI. The CDR3 sequence: CASAGAGSEKLFF. The CDR3 DNA reads TGTGCCAGCGCAGGGGCGGGGAGTGAAAAACTGTTTTTT.

The genes are TRBV5-1 and TRBJ2-3, with unresolved D. Germline V CDR1 and CDR2: SGHRS, YFSETQ. Trimming removed 1 base at V and 1 base at J, with 10 bases between. The CDR3 covers 15 residues. The CDR3 sequence: CASSLTGIRTDTQYF. The CDR3 nucleotides read TGCGCCAGCAGCTTGACCGGAATCCGCACAGATACGCAGTATTTT.

This sequence joins TRBV12-3 or TRBV12-4 and TRBJ2-1, with 8 bases identical to TRBD2. The CDR3 has 14 residues. J lost 10 bases, V lost 3 bases, and 8 bases had no gene match. The CDR3 DNA is TGTGCCAGCAGTTTGTCCCGGGGCGGGGGGGAGCAGTTCTTC. Its translation: CASSLSRGGGEQFF.

The chain is built from TRBV20-1 and TRBJ2-5; D is ambiguous. The CDR3 runs 14 residues. The germline V gene encodes CDR1 DFQATT and CDR2 SNEGSKA (reference sequence). V gave up 3 bases and J gave up 1 base, with 12 bases separating them. DNA for the CDR3: TGCAGTGCTAGTCCTAGTGAGGCCCAAGAGACCCAGTACTTC. Its protein product is CSASPSEAQETQYF.

There are many counts of this clonotype. The J gene is TRBJ2-1, the V gene TRBV5-6; D ambiguous. The germline V and J ends were trimmed by 0 bases and 0 bases, with 10 bases remaining between them. This CDR3 spans 16 amino acids. The germline gives CDR1 SGHDT, CDR2 YYEEEE. CDR3 sequence reads: CASSLVPVSSYNEQFF. As DNA, the CDR3 is TGTGCCAGCAGCTTGGTACCGGTTAGCTCCTACAATGAGCAGTTCTTC.

This clonotype was observed a few times. V gene TRBV9 combines with J gene TRBJ1-1; a weak D match, TRBD1 (5 bases). Looked up from germline, CDR1 is SGDLS and CDR2 is YYNGEE. CDR3 length: 15 residues. The V and J ends lost 0 bases and 10 bases respectively, with 19 bases between them. CDR3 loop: CASSVEGDELQGAFF. CDR3 DNA: TGTGCCAGCAGCGTAGAAGGCGACGAGCTTCAGGGAGCTTTCTTT.

This chain joins TRBV29-1 and TRBJ1-1; D unclear. CDR1 and CDR2 from the germline V gene are SQVTM and ANQGSEA. This CDR3 has 12 residues. V was shortened by 4 bases and J by 5 bases, with 11 bases between the two germline ends. CDR3 coding DNA: TGCAGCGTTGCAGGTGCCGGGACTGAAGCTTTCTTT. Its translation: CSVAGAGTEAFF.

The CDR3 region is CSARDLVITDTQYF. The CDR3 nucleotides read TGCAGTGCTAGAGATCTAGTGATCACAGATACGCAGTATTTT. This chain uses TRBV20-1 with TRBJ2-3; D not certain. V was clipped by 0 bases and J by 2 bases, with 9 bases between them. The germline V gene has CDR1 DFQATT and CDR2 SNEGSKA (reference sequence). The length of the CDR3 is 14 residues.